This T cell receptor beta chain emerged from a study of shared clonotypes between healthy human individuals. Study overall: The donors, two women and a few men, were aged 18 to 49. Study conclusions and caveats: Sharing across several donors was seen in 4.5% to 5.5% of naive CD4 clonotypes. Clonotypes shared by all four donors outscored non-shared clonotypes in generation probability. Rarefaction showed that sequencing of sorted subsets was incomplete (despite large depth).

This clone turned up a few times. Its specificity is not known. V gave up 6 bases and J gave up 3 bases; unmatched junction bases: 6. This CDR3 region has 15 residues. Germline-derived CDR1 and CDR2 are MNHEY and SVGAGI. Profiled with immunoSEQ multiplex PCR; TCRdb holds only in-frame clones, not every one. The sample holds roughly 700,000 clones, around 74% seen once. The TCR comes from a woman aged 30 to 39 in good health. The rearrangement uses TRBV6-5 and TRBJ2-1, with 9 bases lining up with TRBD2. Input material: memory CD4+ T cells sorted from blood. Specified subset: CD45RA-negative fraction. The CDR3: CASSKSGRNYNEQFF. The DNA of the CDR3 is TGTGCCAGCAGCAAGAGCGGGAGGAACTACAATGAGCAGTTCTTC.